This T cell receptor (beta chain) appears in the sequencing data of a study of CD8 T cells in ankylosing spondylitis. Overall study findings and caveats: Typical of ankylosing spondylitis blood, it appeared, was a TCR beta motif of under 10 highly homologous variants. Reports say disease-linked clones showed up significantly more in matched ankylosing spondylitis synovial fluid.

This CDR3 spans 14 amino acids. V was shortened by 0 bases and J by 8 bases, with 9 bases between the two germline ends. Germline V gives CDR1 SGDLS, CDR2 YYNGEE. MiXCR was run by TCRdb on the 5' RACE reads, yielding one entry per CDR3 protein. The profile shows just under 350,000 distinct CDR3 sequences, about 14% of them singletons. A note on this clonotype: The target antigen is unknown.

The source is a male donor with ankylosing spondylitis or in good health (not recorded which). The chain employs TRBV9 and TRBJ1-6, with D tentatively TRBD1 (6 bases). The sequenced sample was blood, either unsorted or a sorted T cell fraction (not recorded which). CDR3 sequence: CASSVGTAHSPLHF. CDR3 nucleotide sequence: TGTGCCAGCAGCGTAGGGACAGCCCATTCACCCCTCCACTTT.